Presented here are 9 T cell receptor beta chains from one specimen sequenced in a study of blood T cells in healthy people across ages. The authors ran a second PCR of about 6 to 11 cycles using a sample-barcoded 5' primer and a J-beta primer mix. TCRdb re-analysed the 5' RACE reads in MiXCR, keeping a single row per CDR3 protein. The sample has 850,000 or so distinct CDR3 sequences, 25% to 35% seen once; the top ten hold around 16%. The sequenced sample consisted of blood. The source is an elderly woman in good health.

In this sample, this clonotype turned up many times. The chain combines TRBV7-8 with TRBJ2-1, with 12 bases that match TRBD1. This CDR3 spans 20 amino acids. The J segment lost 0 bases and the V segment lost 3 bases, leaving 12 bases of the junction unmatched. Germline-derived CDR1 and CDR2 are SGHVS and FQNEAQ. The CDR3 nucleotides read TGTGCCAGCAGCTTCTATCCGGGACAGGGGGCGCTTAGCTCCTACAATGAGCAGTTCTTC. Residues: CASSFYPGQGALSSYNEQFF. Using reference TRBV7-8 and TRBJ2-1 for the parts outside the CDR3, the full variable domain is GAGVSQSPRYKVAKRGQDVALRCDPISGHVSLFWYQQALGQGPEFLTYFQNEAQLDKSGLPSDRFFAERPEGSVSTLKIQRTQQEDSAVYLCASSFYPGQGALSSYNEQFFGPGTRLTVL.

The table lists this clonotype with many counts. The chain is built from TRBV12-3 or TRBV12-4 and TRBJ2-5, with a possible D match to TRBD2 (6 bases). The CDR3 length is 15 residues. Trimming removed 4 bases from V and 9 bases from J, with 21 bases in between. The CDR3 loop reads CASSSLPGEFGAQYF. CDR3 coding DNA: TGTGCCAGCAGTTCACTTCCGGGGGAGTTCGGGGCCCAGTACTTC.

This clonotype was detected many times. The CDR3 region has the DNA TGTGCCAGCAGTTTTACCGGGGGCACTGAAGCTTTCTTT. Protein product: CASSFTGGTEAFF. The chain has TRBV12-3 or TRBV12-4 and TRBJ1-1, with a tentative D call TRBD1 (5 bases). CDR3 length: 13 amino acids. The ends were cut back, 3 bases at V and 4 bases at J, with 9 bases in the middle.

This clonotype has ten or more counts. The V call is TRBV4-3, the J call TRBJ1-6; D call uncertain. CDR3 length: 13 amino acids. Trimming took off 4 bases at V and 3 bases at J, with 4 bases between the two ends. Germline lookup yields CDR1 LGHNA and CDR2 YSLEER. The CDR3 here is CASSRVYNSPLHF. In DNA form, the CDR3 reads TGCGCCAGCAGCCGCGTCTATAATTCACCCCTCCACTTT.

In its sample, this clonotype was seen many times. The chain recombines TRBV20-1 with TRBJ1-2, with no clear D. The CDR3 runs to 13 residues. CDR1 DFQATT and CDR2 SNEGSKA come from the germline V gene (reference sequence). V lost 3 bases to trimming and J lost 4 bases, with 12 bases between them. CDR3 amino acids: CSASPGISYGYTF. The DNA for the CDR3 is TGCAGTGCTAGCCCGGGGATTAGCTATGGCTACACCTTC.

This clonotype was seen a few times. This sequence may be a read error, since a much larger clone differs from it by one base. The gene calls are TRBV7-2 and TRBJ1-2, with a possible D match to TRBD1 (5 bases). The CDR3 runs to 15 residues. Germline V CDR1 and CDR2: SGHTA, FQGNSA. This CDR3 is CASSLVGTAGYGHTF. CDR3 in DNA: TGTGCCAGCAGCTTAGTTGGGACCGCCGGCTATGGCCACACCTTC.

This clonotype was seen at least ten times. The chain has TRBV12-3 or TRBV12-4 and TRBJ1-5, with D unclear. This CDR3 spans 14 amino acids. Trimming removed 5 bases at V and 0 bases at J, with 8 bases between. The CDR3 spells CASSGQLSNQPQHF. In nucleotides, the CDR3 is TGTGCCAGCAGTGGGCAGCTTAGCAATCAGCCCCAGCATTTT.

This clonotype was observed many times. The chain carries TRBV27 and TRBJ2-7; 8 bases align to TRBD2. The CDR3 totals 13 residues. Trimming took 10 bases from V and 0 from J; bases not matched to a gene: 5. The germline V gene has CDR1 MNHEY and CDR2 SMNVEV (reference sequence). This chain's CDR3 is CATGGASSYEQYF. The CDR3 DNA follows: TGTGCCACGGGGGGGGCGAGCTCCTACGAGCAGTACTTC.

This clonotype was seen repeatedly, ten times or more. This chain uses TRBV9 with TRBJ2-5; D may be TRBD2 (6 bases). The germline CDR1 and CDR2 sequences are SGDLS and YYNGEE. The V end was cut by 4 bases, the J end by 1 base, with 17 bases between. CDR3 size: 16 residues. In DNA form, the CDR3 reads TGTGCCAGCAGCTTCGGGGCAGCGGGCACCCAAGAGACCCAGTACTTC. Amino acids: CASSFGAAGTQETQYF.